This TCR beta chain comes out of a study of blood T cells in healthy people across ages. V was cut by 4 bases and J by 5 bases, with 12 bases left in between. Germline V gene lookup returns CDR1 SGHRS and CDR2 YFSETQ. This CDR3 spans 13 amino acids. Together with a sample-barcoded 5' primer, a J-beta primer mix was included in a second PCR lasting roughly 6 to 12 cycles. TCRdb re-called the 5' RACE reads through MiXCR, storing one row per CDR3 protein. The sample holds more than 550,000 distinct CDR3 sequences, about 20% seen once. The chain carries TRBV5-1 and TRBJ2-5, with D unclear. The sample taken for sequencing was blood. The origin of this receptor is an older man in good health. CDR3 sequence reads: CASSEALIETQYF. CDR3 nucleotide sequence: TGCGCCAGCAGCGAGGCCCTTATCGAGACCCAGTACTTC.